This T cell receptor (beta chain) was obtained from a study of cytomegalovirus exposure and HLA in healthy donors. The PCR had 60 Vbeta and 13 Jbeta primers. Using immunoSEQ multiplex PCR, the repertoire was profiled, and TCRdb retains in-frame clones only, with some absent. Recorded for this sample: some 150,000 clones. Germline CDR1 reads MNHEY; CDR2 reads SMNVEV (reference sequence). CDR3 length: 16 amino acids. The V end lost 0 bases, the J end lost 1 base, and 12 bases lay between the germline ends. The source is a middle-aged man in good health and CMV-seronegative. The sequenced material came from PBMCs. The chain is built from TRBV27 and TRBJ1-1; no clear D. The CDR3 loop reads CASSLSRAGANTEAFF. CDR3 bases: TGTGCCAGCAGTTTATCGAGGGCAGGAGCGAACACTGAAGCTTTCTTT.